This entry features one TCR beta chain sequence. As yet, its antigen is unknown. These data belong to a study of shared clonotypes between healthy human individuals. The investigators split CD4+ cells into a CD45RA+ naive subset and a CD45RA-negative memory subset. Germline CDR1 and CDR2: SGHNT and YYREEE (reference sequence). With 2 bases removed from V and 5 bases from J, the gap between germline ends came to 8 bases. The CDR3 extends over 13 amino acids. The data were produced by immunoSEQ multiplex PCR, yet TCRdb's version contains in-frame clones alone and is incomplete. Here the sample spans about 2.4 million clones, approximately 93% being singletons. Broader study findings: Donor scarcity curtailed the genetic and exposure-history diversity represented herein. Of the naive CD4 clonotypes, around 4.7% were shared across several donors. Rarefaction indicated that sorted-subset sequencing remained incomplete although depth was large.

This TCR came from a man between 18 and 35 years old in good health. Some clones in this sample may be carry-over from other donors' samples. The chain combines TRBV5-4 with TRBJ1-5, with no clear D. The sample comprised naive CD4+ T cells from PBMCs. Subset: CD45RA+ positively selected. CDR3 amino acids: CASSLGWDQPQHF. The CDR3 DNA reads TGTGCCAGCAGCTTAGGGTGGGATCAGCCCCAGCATTTT.